This T cell receptor beta chain was identified during a study of T cells in Graves' hyperthyroidism and ophthalmopathy. Findings and caveats of the study: For ophthalmopathy, model prediction preceded onset by a median about 6 months.

Patients aged 18 to 65 had newly diagnosed hyperthyroidism of under 2 months' duration. Exclusion criteria comprised uncontrolled infection, other autoimmune disease, pregnancy or lactation. TCR beta CDR3 sequences were amplified from RNA transcripts. Using the HTBI primer set, a first-round RT-PCR was run on the TCR CDR3. Using its own MiXCR run on the multiplex PCR reads, TCRdb lists one record per CDR3 protein. The sample has under 450,000 distinct CDR3 sequences; approximately 15% are singletons. CDR3 length: 15 residues. Germline V gene lookup returns CDR1 SEHNR and CDR2 FQNEAQ (reference sequence). The trim removed 1 base at V and 3 bases at J, leaving 1 base unmatched. In the case of this clonotype: As yet, its antigen is unknown.

This receptor was obtained from a man aged 25 to 40 with Graves' hyperthyroidism that later progressed to Graves' ophthalmopathy. The chain joins TRBV7-9 to TRBJ1-5, with TRBD1 matching over 9 bases. Sequenced material: blood. This CDR3 reads CASSLGTGVNQPQHF. In DNA form, the CDR3 reads TGTGCCAGCAGCTTAGGGACAGGGGTCAATCAGCCCCAGCATTTT.